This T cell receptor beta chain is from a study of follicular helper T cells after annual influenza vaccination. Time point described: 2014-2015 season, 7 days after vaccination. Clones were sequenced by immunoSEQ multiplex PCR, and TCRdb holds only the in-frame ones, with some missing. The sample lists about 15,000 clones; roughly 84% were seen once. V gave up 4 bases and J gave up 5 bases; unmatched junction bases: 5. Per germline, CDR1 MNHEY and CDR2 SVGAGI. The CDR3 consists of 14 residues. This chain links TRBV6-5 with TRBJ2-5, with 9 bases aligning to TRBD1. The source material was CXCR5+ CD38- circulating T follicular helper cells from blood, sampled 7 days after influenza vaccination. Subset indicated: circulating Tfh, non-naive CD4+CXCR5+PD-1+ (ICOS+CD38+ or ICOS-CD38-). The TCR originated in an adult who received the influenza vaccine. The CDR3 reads CASSLGQGRETQYF. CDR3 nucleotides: TGTGCCAGCAGTTTGGGACAGGGTAGGGAGACCCAGTACTTC.